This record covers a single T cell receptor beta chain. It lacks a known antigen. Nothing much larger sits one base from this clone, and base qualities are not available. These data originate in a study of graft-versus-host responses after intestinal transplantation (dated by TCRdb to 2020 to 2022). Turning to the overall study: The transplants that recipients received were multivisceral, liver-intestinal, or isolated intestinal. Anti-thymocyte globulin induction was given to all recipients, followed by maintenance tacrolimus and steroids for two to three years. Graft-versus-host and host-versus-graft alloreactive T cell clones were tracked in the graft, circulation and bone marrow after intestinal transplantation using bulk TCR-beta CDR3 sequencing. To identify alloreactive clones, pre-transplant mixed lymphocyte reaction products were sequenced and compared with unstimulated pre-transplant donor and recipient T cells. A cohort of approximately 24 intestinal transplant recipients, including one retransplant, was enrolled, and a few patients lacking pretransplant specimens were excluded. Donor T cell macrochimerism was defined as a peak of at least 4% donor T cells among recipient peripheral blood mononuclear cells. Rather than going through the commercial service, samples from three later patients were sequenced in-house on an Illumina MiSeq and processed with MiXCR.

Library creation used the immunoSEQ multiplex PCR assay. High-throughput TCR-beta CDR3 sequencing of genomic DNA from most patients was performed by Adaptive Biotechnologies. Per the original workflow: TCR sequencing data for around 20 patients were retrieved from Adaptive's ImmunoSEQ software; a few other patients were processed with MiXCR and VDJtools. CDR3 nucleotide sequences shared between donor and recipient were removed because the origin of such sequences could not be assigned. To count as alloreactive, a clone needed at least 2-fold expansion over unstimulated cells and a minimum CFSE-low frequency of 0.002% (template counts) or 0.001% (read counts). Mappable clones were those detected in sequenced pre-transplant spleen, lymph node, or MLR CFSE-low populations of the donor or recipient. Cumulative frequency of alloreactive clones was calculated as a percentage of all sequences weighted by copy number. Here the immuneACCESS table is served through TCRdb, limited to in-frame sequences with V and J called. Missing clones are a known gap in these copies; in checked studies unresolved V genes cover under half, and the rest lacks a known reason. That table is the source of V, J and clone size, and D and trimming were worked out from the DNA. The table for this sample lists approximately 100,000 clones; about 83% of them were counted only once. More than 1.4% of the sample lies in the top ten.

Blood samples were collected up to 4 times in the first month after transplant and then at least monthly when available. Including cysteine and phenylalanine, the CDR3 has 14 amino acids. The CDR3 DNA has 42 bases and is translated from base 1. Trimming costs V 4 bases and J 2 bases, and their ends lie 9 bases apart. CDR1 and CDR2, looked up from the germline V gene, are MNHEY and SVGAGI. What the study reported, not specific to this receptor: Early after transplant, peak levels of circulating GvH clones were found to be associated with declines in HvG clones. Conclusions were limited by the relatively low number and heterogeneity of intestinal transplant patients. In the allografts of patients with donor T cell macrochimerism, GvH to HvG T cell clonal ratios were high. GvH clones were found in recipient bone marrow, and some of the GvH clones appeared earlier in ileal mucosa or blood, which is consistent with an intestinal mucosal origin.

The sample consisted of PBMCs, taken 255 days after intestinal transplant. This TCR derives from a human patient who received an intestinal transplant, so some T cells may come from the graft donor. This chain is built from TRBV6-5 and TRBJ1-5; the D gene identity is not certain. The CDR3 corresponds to CASSSVVGNQPQHF. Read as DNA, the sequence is TGTGCCAGCAGTTCAGTGGTAGGCAATCAGCCCCAGCATTTT.